Below, 2 T cell receptor beta chains from the same sample are listed, as sequenced in a study of spatial heterogeneity in lung cancer. Study observations and caveats: Counts that tracked tumor mutation counts were those of expanded intratumoral alpha and beta TCRs.

Time point specified: sample taken at primary tumor resection. For these receptors, no antigen is known. TCRdb called the 5' RACE reads again in MiXCR, with one record for every CDR3 protein. The data show under 3,000 distinct CDR3 sequences, with 15% seen just once and about 7% held by the top ten. The material was lung tumor tissue, obtained at surgery. Receptors originate from a female donor with early-stage non-small cell lung cancer.

This clonotype is classed as medium-sized. The chain uses TRBV28 and TRBJ1-3, with D perhaps matching TRBD1 (6 bases). The V end was cut by 6 bases, the J end by 1 base, with 22 bases between. This CDR3 spans 18 amino acids. Germline V CDR1 and CDR2: MDHEN, SYDVKM. CDR3 bases: TGTGCCAGCAGCGCCCGGGGGGGCGGAATTAGTTCTGGAAACACCATATATTTT. Translating gives CASSARGGGISSGNTIYF.

This clonotype is categorized as large. CDR3 amino acids: CASRGLNTEAFF. CDR3 sequence (DNA): TGTGCCAGCAGGGGTCTGAACACTGAAGCTTTCTTT. V is TRBV27 and J is TRBJ1-1; D unclear. The V gene lost 6 bases and the J gene lost 0 bases, with 5 bases spanning the gap. Germline V lookup: CDR1 MNHEY, CDR2 SMNVEV (reference sequence). CDR3 size: 12 residues.